Listed below are T cell receptor beta chains from one sample, sequenced in a study of T cell responses to AZD1222 COVID-19 vaccine. Profiled with immunoSEQ multiplex PCR; TCRdb holds only in-frame clones, not every one. This sample carries about 92,000 clones, about 90% of them seen once, and the ten largest clones take roughly 26%. The source material was peripheral blood, sampled on day 0 of AZD1222 vaccination. The receptors here all came from an adult in good health. CDR3s include the opening cysteine and the closing phenylalanine or tryptophan. A D gene is named only where the DNA matches it firmly. Rows may omit the clone size; those that give it use once, few, many or a size class.

D gene: TRBD2; J gene: TRBJ2-7; clone size: -; V gene: TRBV6-5; CDR3 DNA: TGTGCCAGCAGGACTAGCGTAACCTACGAGCAGTACTTC; CDR3 protein: CASRTSVTYEQYF
D gene: -; J gene: TRBJ2-7; clone size: -; V gene: TRBV18; CDR3 DNA: TGTGCCAGCTCACCCTCGCCCTACGAGCAGTACTTC; CDR3 protein: CASSPSPYEQYF
D gene: TRBD2; J gene: TRBJ2-7; clone size: once; V gene: TRBV5-1; CDR3 DNA: TGCGCCAGCAGCTCCTTGAGCAGCGGGAGAACATACGAGCAGTACTTC; CDR3 protein: CASSSLSSGRTYEQYF
D gene: -; J gene: TRBJ1-1; clone size: -; V gene: TRBV19; CDR3 DNA: TGTGCCAGTAGTTCGGGACCCGAAGCTTTCTTT; CDR3 protein: CASSSGPEAFF
D gene: TRBD1; J gene: TRBJ2-1; clone size: -; V gene: TRBV10-3; CDR3 DNA: TGTGCCATCAGTGAGGGGGACAGGGAGCAGTTCTTC; CDR3 protein: CAISEGDREQFF
D gene: TRBD1; J gene: TRBJ2-7; clone size: once; V gene: TRBV6-6; CDR3 DNA: TGTGCCAGCAGTTCCACCGGGACAGTCTCCTACGAGCAGTACTTC; CDR3 protein: CASSSTGTVSYEQYF
D gene: TRBD2; J gene: TRBJ2-1; clone size: -; V gene: TRBV9; CDR3 DNA: TGTGCCAGCAGCGCCCTGACTAGCGGTGCAAAGGTCTTC; CDR3 protein: CASSALTSGAKVF
D gene: -; J gene: TRBJ1-2; clone size: -; V gene: TRBV6-2/TRBV6-3; CDR3 DNA: TGTGCCAGCAGTTACTCGAGTAGCTATGGCTACACCTTC; CDR3 protein: CASSYSSSYGYTF
D gene: -; J gene: TRBJ1-6; clone size: -; V gene: TRBV6-6; CDR3 DNA: TGTGCCAGCAGTACCCAGGACACGGGGGTGGGATCACCCCTCCACTTT; CDR3 protein: CASSTQDTGVGSPLHF
D gene: TRBD1; J gene: TRBJ1-4; clone size: -; V gene: TRBV27; CDR3 DNA: TGTGCCAGCAGGTTACAGGGGGCCGGTGAAAAACTGTTTTTT; CDR3 protein: CASRLQGAGEKLFF
D gene: -; J gene: TRBJ2-1; clone size: few; V gene: TRBV7-3; CDR3 DNA: TGTGCCAGCAGCTCGGGGCAGGGTATCAGTGGGAATGAGCAGTTCTTC; CDR3 protein: CASSSGQGISGNEQFF
D gene: -; J gene: TRBJ1-1; clone size: -; V gene: TRBV7-2; CDR3 DNA: TGTGCCAGCAGCTTAGCGCTGGGAGACACTGAAGCTTTCTTT; CDR3 protein: CASSLALGDTEAFF
D gene: -; J gene: TRBJ2-7; clone size: -; V gene: TRBV5-4; CDR3 DNA: TGTGCCAGCAGCCTTGGGGCTAGTAGGGACTACGAGCAGTACTTC; CDR3 protein: CASSLGASRDYEQYF
D gene: TRBD1; J gene: TRBJ1-2; clone size: few; V gene: TRBV7-2; CDR3 DNA: TGTGCCAGCAGCTTAATTTCGGGACAGGGGGACTATGGCTACACCTTC; CDR3 protein: CASSLISGQGDYGYTF
D gene: -; J gene: TRBJ2-7; clone size: -; V gene: TRBV2; CDR3 DNA: TGTGCCAGCAGTGACCCTAGTGCCTACGAGCAGTACTTC; CDR3 protein: CASSDPSAYEQYF
D gene: TRBD1; J gene: TRBJ1-2; clone size: -; V gene: TRBV28; CDR3 DNA: TGTGCCAGCAGTTCCGGACAGGGCTATGGCTACACCTTC; CDR3 protein: CASSSGQGYGYTF
D gene: TRBD1; J gene: TRBJ2-7; clone size: -; V gene: TRBV30; CDR3 DNA: TGTGCCTGGAGTCTGGGACAGGGGGTTCTTGAGCAGTACTTC; CDR3 protein: CAWSLGQGVLEQYF
D gene: TRBD1; J gene: TRBJ1-2; clone size: -; V gene: TRBV5-1; CDR3 DNA: TGCGCCAGCAGCCTCCGACAGGGGATGGCCTATGGCTACACCTTC; CDR3 protein: CASSLRQGMAYGYTF